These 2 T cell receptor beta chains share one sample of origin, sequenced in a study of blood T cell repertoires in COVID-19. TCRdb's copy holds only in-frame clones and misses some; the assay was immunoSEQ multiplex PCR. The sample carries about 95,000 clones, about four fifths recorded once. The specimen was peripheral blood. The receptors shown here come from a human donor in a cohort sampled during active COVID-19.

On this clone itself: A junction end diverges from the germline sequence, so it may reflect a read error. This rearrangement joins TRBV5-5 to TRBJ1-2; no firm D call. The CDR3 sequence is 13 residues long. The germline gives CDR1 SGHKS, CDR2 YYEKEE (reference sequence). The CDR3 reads CASRLDRSGGYTF. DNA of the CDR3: TGTGCCAGCAGGTTGGACCGTTCGGGAGGCTACACCTTC.

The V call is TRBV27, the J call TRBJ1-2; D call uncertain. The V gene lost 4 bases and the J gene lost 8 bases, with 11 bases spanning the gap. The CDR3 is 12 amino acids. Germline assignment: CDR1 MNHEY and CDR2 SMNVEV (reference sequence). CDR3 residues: CASSSPTSGYTF. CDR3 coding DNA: TGTGCCAGCAGTTCCCCAACTAGCGGCTACACCTTC.